The rows below give T cell receptor beta chains drawn from one sample of a study of blood T cell repertoires in COVID-19. Using immunoSEQ multiplex PCR, the repertoire was profiled, and TCRdb retains in-frame clones only, with some absent. The data contain some 51,000 clones, around nine tenths of them singletons. The sequenced material came from peripheral blood. The receptors here all came from a man between 45 and 60 years old with active COVID-19. Both conserved end residues are part of each CDR3. A D gene is named only where the DNA matches it firmly. Only part of the rows carry a size: once, few, many, or a class if the clone is expanded.

size	J	V	D	DNA	CDR3
.	TRBJ1-5	TRBV30	.	TGTGCCTGGGGGAAACAGGGCAGCAATCAGCCCCAGCATTTT	CAWGKQGSNQPQHF
.	TRBJ2-5	TRBV11-3	TRBD2	TGTGCCAGCAGCTTAGACCCTAGCGGGGGGGCTGAGACCCAGTACTTC	CASSLDPSGGAETQYF
once	TRBJ2-7	TRBV7-8	TRBD2	TGTGCCAGCAGCTTAAGAGGCGGGACTAGCGGGAGTCTCTACGAGCAGTACTTC	CASSLRGGTSGSLYEQYF
once	TRBJ2-7	TRBV6-5	TRBD2	TGTGCCAGCAGTTATATGCCTAGCGGGAGGGGAGAGCAGTACTTC	CASSYMPSGRGEQYF
.	TRBJ2-1	TRBV7-3	TRBD2	TGTGCCAGCAGCGTCCAATTCGGGGGGAACAATGAGCAGTTCTTC	CASSVQFGGNNEQFF
.	TRBJ2-7	TRBV7-6	.	TGTGCCAGCAGCTTTAGCCCCAACTACGAGCAGTACTTC	CASSFSPNYEQYF
.	TRBJ2-1	TRBV15	TRBD2	TGTGCCTCACGGACTAGCGGGGGGGCCTTTGAGCAGTTCTTC	CASRTSGGAFEQFF
.	TRBJ1-2	TRBV25-1	.	TGTGCCAGCAGTGAATACGGGACACTCTATGGCTACACCTTC	CASSEYGTLYGYTF
.	TRBJ1-6	TRBV7-3	.	TGTGCCAGCCGGGACAACGCAAATTCACCCCTCCACTTT	CASRDNANSPLHF
.	TRBJ2-7	TRBV4-3	TRBD2	TGCGCCAGCAGCCACCTCGAGTTACTAGCGGGGCCCGGGGTCGACGAGCAGTACTTC	CASSHLELLAGPGVDEQYF
once	TRBJ1-4	TRBV7-7	.	TGTGCCAGCAGCCAATCCCCCAACGGAAAACTGTTTTTT	CASSQSPNGKLFF
.	TRBJ1-2	TRBV5-4	.	TGTGCCAGCAGCTTAGATTGGGGCGGATATGGCTACACCTTC	CASSLDWGGYGYTF
once	TRBJ2-1	TRBV5-1	.	TGCGCCAGCAGCTTGGGGCAGGGAGGCGGTGAGCAGTTCTTC	CASSLGQGGGEQFF
.	TRBJ2-3	TRBV7-9	TRBD2	TGTGCCACACCGTTAAGGCGGGGGGCTCGGAAGTATTTT	CATPLRRGARKYF
.	TRBJ2-2	TRBV2	.	TGTGCCAGCAGCCTATCCGGGAAGAACGGGGAGCTGTTTTTT	CASSLSGKNGELFF
.	TRBJ2-3	TRBV10-3	.	TGTGCCATCAGTGTTATGGGGAGGACAGATACGCAGTATTTT	CAISVMGRTDTQYF
.	TRBJ2-1	TRBV6-4	.	TGTGCCAGCAGTGACTCGAGGACTGGATCCTACAATGAGCAGTTCTTC	CASSDSRTGSYNEQFF
.	TRBJ2-7	TRBV13	TRBD1	TGTGCCAGCAGCTCGGGACAGGGGTACGAGCAGTACTTC	CASSSGQGYEQYF
.	TRBJ2-5	TRBV3-1/TRBV3-2	TRBD1	TGTGCCAGCAGCCCGACAGGGGGCGTTGAGACCCAGTACTTC	CASSPTGGVETQYF
.	TRBJ2-1	TRBV7-3	TRBD2	TGTGCCAGCAGCCTGGCGGGGACTAGCGGGGGTTGGGAGCAGTTCTTC	CASSLAGTSGGWEQFF
.	TRBJ2-7	TRBV27	TRBD1	TGTGCCAGCAGGCTCAGTCGGACAGGGATCTACGAGCAGTACTTC	CASRLSRTGIYEQYF
.	TRBJ1-5	TRBV19	.	TGTGCCAGTAGTCCACCTAGAGTGTATAGCAATCAGCCCCAGCATTTT	CASSPPRVYSNQPQHF
.	TRBJ1-4	TRBV7-9	TRBD1	TGTGCCAGCAGCTTACCGGGACAGCCTAATGAAAAACTGTTTTTT	CASSLPGQPNEKLFF